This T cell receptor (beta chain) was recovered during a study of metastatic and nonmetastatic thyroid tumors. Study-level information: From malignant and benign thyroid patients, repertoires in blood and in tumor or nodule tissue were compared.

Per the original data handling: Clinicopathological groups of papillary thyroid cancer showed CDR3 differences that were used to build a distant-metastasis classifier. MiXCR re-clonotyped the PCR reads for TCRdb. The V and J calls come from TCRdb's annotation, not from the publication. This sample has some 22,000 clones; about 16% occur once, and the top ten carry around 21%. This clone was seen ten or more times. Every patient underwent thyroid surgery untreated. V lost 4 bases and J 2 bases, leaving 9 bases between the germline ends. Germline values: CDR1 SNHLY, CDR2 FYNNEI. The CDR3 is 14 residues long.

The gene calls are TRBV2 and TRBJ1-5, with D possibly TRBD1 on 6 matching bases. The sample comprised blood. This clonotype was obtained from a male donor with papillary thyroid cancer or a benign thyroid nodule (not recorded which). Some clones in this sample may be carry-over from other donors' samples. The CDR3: CASSAQGGNQPQHF. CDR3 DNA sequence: TGTGCCAGCAGTGCACAGGGCGGCAATCAGCCCCAGCATTTT.